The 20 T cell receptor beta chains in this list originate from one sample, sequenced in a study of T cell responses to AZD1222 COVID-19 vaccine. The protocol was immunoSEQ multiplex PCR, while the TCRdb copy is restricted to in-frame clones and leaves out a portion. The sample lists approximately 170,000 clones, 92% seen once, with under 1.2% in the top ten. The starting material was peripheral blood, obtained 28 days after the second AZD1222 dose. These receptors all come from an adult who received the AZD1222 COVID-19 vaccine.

As DNA, the CDR3 is TGTGCCAGCAGCTTGAGGGTTGGGACACCCGCCTACGAGCAGTACTTC. It specifies CASSLRVGTPAYEQYF. The V call is TRBV5-5, the J call TRBJ2-7; TRBD1 might be the D (6 bases). The germline V gene has CDR1 SGHKS and CDR2 YYEKEE (reference sequence). Trimming removed 1 base at V and 2 bases at J, with 16 bases between. The CDR3 has 16 residues.

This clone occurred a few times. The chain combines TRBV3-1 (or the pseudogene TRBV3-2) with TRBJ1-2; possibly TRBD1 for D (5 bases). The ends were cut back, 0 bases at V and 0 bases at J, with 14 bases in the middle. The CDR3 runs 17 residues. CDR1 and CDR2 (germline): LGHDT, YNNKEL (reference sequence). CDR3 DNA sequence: TGTGCCAGCAGCCAAGATGGAGCCCGAGGGGCTAACTATGGCTACACCTTC. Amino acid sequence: CASSQDGARGANYGYTF.

CDR3 DNA sequence: TGTGCCAGCTATGGGACTAGCGGGGGCTCCTACGAGCAGTACTTC. It yields the protein CASYGTSGGSYEQYF. V is TRBV2 and J is TRBJ2-7; 14 nucleotides align to TRBD2. V trimming: 8 bases; J trimming: 0 bases; junction bases outside the gene matches: 3. The germline gives CDR1 SNHLY, CDR2 FYNNEI. The CDR3 is 15 residues long.

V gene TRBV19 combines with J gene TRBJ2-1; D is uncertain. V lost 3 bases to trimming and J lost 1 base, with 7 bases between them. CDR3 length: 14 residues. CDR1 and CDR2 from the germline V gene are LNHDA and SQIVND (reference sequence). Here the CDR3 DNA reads TGTGCCAGTAGTATTGGCAGGTCCTACAATGAGCAGTTCTTC. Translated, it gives CASSIGRSYNEQFF.

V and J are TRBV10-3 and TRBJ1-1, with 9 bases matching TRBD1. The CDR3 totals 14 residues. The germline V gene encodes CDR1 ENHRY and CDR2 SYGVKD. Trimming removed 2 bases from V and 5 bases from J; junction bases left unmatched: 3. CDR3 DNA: TGTGCCATCAGTGAGGGGACAGGGAAGACTGAAGCTTTCTTT. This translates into CAISEGTGKTEAFF.

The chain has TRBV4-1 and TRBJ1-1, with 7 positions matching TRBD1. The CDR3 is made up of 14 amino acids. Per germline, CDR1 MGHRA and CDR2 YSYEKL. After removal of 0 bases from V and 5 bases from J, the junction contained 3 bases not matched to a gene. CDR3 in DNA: TGCGCCAGCAGCCAAGATAACAGGGGAACTGAAGCTTTCTTT. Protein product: CASSQDNRGTEAFF.

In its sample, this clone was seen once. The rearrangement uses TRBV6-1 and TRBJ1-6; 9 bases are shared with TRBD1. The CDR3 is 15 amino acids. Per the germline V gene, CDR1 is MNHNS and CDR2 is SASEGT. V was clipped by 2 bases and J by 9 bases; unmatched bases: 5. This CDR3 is CASSEWGQGTSPLHF. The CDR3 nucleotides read TGTGCCAGCAGTGAATGGGGACAGGGTACTTCACCCCTCCACTTT.

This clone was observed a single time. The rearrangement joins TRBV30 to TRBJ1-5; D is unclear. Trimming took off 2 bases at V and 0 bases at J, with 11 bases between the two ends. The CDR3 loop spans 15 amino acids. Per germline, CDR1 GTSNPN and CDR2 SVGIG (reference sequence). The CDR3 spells CAWSQSPGSNQPQHF. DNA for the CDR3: TGTGCCTGGAGTCAGTCCCCGGGTAGCAATCAGCCCCAGCATTTT.

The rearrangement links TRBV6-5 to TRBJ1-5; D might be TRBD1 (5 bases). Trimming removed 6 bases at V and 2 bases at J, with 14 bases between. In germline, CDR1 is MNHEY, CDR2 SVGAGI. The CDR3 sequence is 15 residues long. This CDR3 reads CASSRTGVGNQPQHF. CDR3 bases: TGTGCCAGCAGCCGAACGGGGGTTGGCAATCAGCCCCAGCATTTT.

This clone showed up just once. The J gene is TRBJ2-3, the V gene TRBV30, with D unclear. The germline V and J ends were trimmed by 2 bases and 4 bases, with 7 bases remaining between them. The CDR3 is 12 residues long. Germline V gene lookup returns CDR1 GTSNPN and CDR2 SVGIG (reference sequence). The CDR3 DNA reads TGTGCCTGGAGTTACATAGCAGATACGCAGTATTTT. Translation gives CAWSYIADTQYF.

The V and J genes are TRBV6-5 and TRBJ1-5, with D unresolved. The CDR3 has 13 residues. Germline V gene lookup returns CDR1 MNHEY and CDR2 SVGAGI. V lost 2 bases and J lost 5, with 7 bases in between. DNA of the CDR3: TGTGCCAGCAGTTACGGTAGGGATCAGCCCCAGCATTTT. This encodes CASSYGRDQPQHF.

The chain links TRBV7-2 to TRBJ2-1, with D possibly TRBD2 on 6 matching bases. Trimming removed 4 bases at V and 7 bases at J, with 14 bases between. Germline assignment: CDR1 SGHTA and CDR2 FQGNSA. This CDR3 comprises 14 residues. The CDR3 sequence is CASSSPRGGNEQFF. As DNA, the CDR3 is TGTGCCAGCAGCTCGCCGCGGGGTGGGAATGAGCAGTTCTTC.

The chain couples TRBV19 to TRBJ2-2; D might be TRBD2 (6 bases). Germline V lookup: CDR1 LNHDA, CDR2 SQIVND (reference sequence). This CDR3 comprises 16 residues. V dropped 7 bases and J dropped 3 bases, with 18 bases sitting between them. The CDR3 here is CASTARGGLDTGELFF. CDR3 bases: TGTGCCAGTACCGCTCGTGGGGGGTTGGACACCGGGGAGCTGTTTTTT.

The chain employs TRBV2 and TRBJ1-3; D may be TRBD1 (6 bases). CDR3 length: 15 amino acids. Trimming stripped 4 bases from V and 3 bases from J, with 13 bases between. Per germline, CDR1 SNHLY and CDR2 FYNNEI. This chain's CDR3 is CASSVSGGDGNTIYF. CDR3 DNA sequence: TGTGCCAGCAGTGTTTCCGGGGGCGATGGAAACACCATATATTTT.

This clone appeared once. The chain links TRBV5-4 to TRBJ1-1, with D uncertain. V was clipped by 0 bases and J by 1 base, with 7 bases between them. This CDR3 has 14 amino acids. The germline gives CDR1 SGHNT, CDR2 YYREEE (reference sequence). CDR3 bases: TGTGCCAGCAGCTTGGTCCAGCAGAACACTGAAGCTTTCTTT. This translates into CASSLVQQNTEAFF.

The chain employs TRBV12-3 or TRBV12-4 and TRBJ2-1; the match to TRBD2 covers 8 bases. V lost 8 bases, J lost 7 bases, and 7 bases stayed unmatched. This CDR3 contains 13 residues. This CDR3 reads CASSRGGENEQFF. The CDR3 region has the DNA TGTGCCAGCTCCCGGGGGGGGGAGAATGAGCAGTTCTTC.

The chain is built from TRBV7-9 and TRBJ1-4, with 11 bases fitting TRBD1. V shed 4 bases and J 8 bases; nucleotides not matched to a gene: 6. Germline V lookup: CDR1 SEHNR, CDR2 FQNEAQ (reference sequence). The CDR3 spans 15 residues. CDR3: CASSWTGGEGEKLFF. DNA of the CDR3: TGTGCCAGCAGCTGGACAGGGGGCGAGGGGGAAAAACTGTTTTTT.

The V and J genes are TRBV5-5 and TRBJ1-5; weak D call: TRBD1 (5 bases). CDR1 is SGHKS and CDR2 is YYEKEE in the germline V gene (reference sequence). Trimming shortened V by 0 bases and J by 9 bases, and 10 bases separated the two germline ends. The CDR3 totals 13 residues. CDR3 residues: CASSLALGGPQHF. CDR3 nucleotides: TGTGCCAGCAGCTTGGCCCTCGGGGGGCCCCAGCATTTT.

The CDR3 DNA reads as TGTGCCAGCAGCTGGGGAGCGGGCACTGAAAAACTGTTTTTT. This encodes CASSWGAGTEKLFF. This sequence joins TRBV5-4 and TRBJ1-4; D remains ambiguous. The germline gives CDR1 SGHNT, CDR2 YYREEE (reference sequence). This CDR3 comprises 14 residues. V dropped 3 bases and J dropped 7 bases, with 13 bases sitting between them.

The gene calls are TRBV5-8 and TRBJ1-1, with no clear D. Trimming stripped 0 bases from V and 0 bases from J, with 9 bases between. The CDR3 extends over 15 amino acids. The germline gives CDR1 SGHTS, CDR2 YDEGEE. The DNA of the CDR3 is TGTGCCAGCAGCTTGGGGCTGACGATGAACACTGAAGCTTTCTTT. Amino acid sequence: CASSLGLTMNTEAFF.